These 25 T cell receptor beta chains originate from one sample sequenced in a study of cytomegalovirus exposure and HLA in healthy donors. Sequencing was performed with immunoSEQ multiplex PCR; in TCRdb, only in-frame clones are kept and a portion is missing. The sample records some 130,000 clones, roughly four fifths being singletons. Sequencing was carried out using PBMCs. The receptors here all came from a woman in her 30s in good health and CMV-seronegative.

The sample holds one count of this clone. The chain couples TRBV5-5 to TRBJ2-3; the match to TRBD1 covers 10 bases. The CDR3 contains 13 residues. The V gene end was trimmed by 3 bases and the J gene end by 11 bases; junction bases not matched to a gene: 6. Germline V gene data show CDR1 as SGHKS and CDR2 as YYEKEE (reference sequence). The CDR3 loop is CASSSQRDRGQYF. For the CDR3, the DNA is TGTGCCAGCAGCTCGCAACGGGACAGGGGGCAGTATTTT. Using reference TRBV5-5 and TRBJ2-3 for the parts outside the CDR3, the full variable domain is DAGVTQSPTHLIKTRGQQVTLRCSPISGHKSVSWYQQVLGQGPQFIFQYYEKEERGRGNFPDRFSARQFPNYSSELNVNALLLGDSALYLCASSSQRDRGQYFGPGTRLTVL.

The V and J genes are TRBV5-1 and TRBJ1-2; 9 bases line up with TRBD1. The germline gives CDR1 SGHRS, CDR2 YFSETQ. V shed 4 bases, J shed 5 bases, and the junction held 6 bases outside the gene matches. This CDR3 contains 14 residues. The DNA of the CDR3 is TGCGCCAGCAGCCCAGACAGGGGGAAGTATGGCTACACCTTC. This encodes CASSPDRGKYGYTF.

This sequence joins TRBV5-1 and TRBJ1-1, with 7 positions matching TRBD1. The CDR3 runs 14 residues. The V and J ends lost 0 bases and 11 bases, in that order; junction bases with no gene match: 10. Germline V gives CDR1 SGHRS, CDR2 YFSETQ. The CDR3 bases are TGCGCCAGCAGCTTGGGAGGACAGGAACTAGGGGCTTTCTTT. Translated: CASSLGGQELGAFF.

The chain has TRBV2 and TRBJ2-7; D gene unclear. Germline V lookup: CDR1 SNHLY, CDR2 FYNNEI. The CDR3 covers 12 residues. The germline V and J ends were trimmed by 6 bases and 2 bases, with 8 bases remaining between them. DNA for the CDR3: TGTGCCAGCAGGATAGACACCTACGAGCAGTACTTC. Its translation: CASRIDTYEQYF.

This clone was recorded only once. V and J are TRBV27 and TRBJ1-6; D is uncertain. This CDR3 is built from 13 residues. Germline V CDR1 and CDR2: MNHEY, SMNVEV (reference sequence). Between the trimmed V and J ends, which lost 1 base and 6 bases, there was a span of 4 bases. The CDR3 loop reads CASSLYSNSPLHF. CDR3 sequence (DNA): TGTGCCAGCAGTTTATATAGTAATTCACCCCTCCACTTT.

The V gene is TRBV10-3, the J gene TRBJ2-1, with D uncertain. CDR3 length: 13 amino acids. Germline V lookup: CDR1 ENHRY, CDR2 SYGVKD. V was pared by 0 bases and J by 8 bases, with 8 bases between. The CDR3 region is CAISESMRYEQFF. For the CDR3, the DNA is TGTGCCATCAGTGAGTCGATGCGTTATGAGCAGTTCTTC.

The chain has TRBV6-6 and TRBJ2-5; 10 bases line up with TRBD1. The V gene end was trimmed by 6 bases and the J gene end by 5 bases; junction bases not matched to a gene: 9. The V gene's germline CDR1 is MNHNY and CDR2 SVGAGI (reference sequence). The CDR3 loop spans 15 amino acids. The CDR3 coding sequence is TGTGCCAGCAGCCACAGACAGGGGGCGTGGGAGACCCAGTACTTC. Its protein is CASSHRQGAWETQYF.

This rearrangement joins TRBV4-1 to TRBJ1-2; D perhaps matches TRBD1 (6 bases). Looked up from germline, CDR1 is MGHRA and CDR2 is YSYEKL. The V gene lost 1 base and the J gene lost 6 bases, with 12 bases spanning the gap. The CDR3 loop spans 14 amino acids. CDR3 DNA sequence: TGCGCCAGCAGCCAAGCAGGGGTCTCGAATGGCTACACCTTC. Protein product: CASSQAGVSNGYTF.

This clone was counted a single time. The chain joins TRBV9 to TRBJ2-1, with 10 bases fitting TRBD1. In germline, CDR1 is SGDLS, CDR2 YYNGEE. The length of the CDR3 is 15 residues. Trimming removed 4 bases from V and 8 bases from J; junction bases left unmatched: 9. As DNA, the CDR3 is TGTGCCAGCAGCCCGAGGACAGGGGGGAGGGATGAGCAGTTCTTC. Its translation: CASSPRTGGRDEQFF.

V is TRBV28 and J is TRBJ1-2; 8 bases agree with TRBD1. V lost 5 bases to trimming and J lost 2 bases; unmatched junction nucleotides: 10. The CDR3 runs 16 residues. The germline V gene has CDR1 MDHEN and CDR2 SYDVKM. This chain's CDR3 is CASSQHWGQENYGYTF. The DNA of the CDR3 is TGTGCCAGCAGTCAACACTGGGGACAGGAGAACTATGGCTACACCTTC.

The chain links TRBV19 to TRBJ2-1, with 8 bases that match TRBD2. Trimming at V came to 7 bases and at J to 7 bases, leaving 9 bases not matched to a gene. Germline assignment: CDR1 LNHDA and CDR2 SQIVND (reference sequence). This CDR3 is built from 14 residues. The CDR3 region has the DNA TGTGCCAGTAATAGCGGGGCGTCGGTGAATGAGCAGTTCTTC. Amino acids: CASNSGASVNEQFF.

The chain joins TRBV28 to TRBJ1-5; 9 nucleotides line up with TRBD1. Trimming at V came to 6 bases and at J to 5 bases, leaving 2 bases not matched to a gene. There are 13 residues in the CDR3. Germline assignment: CDR1 MDHEN and CDR2 SYDVKM. The CDR3 DNA reads TGTGCCAGCAGACAGGGGGCTGATCAGCCCCAGCATTTT. Residues: CASRQGADQPQHF.

The chain carries TRBV7-6 and TRBJ1-5; tentative D call: TRBD1 (6 bases). The CDR3 spans 15 residues. Trimming stripped 1 base from V and 3 bases from J, with 10 bases between. The V gene's germline CDR1 is SGHVS and CDR2 FNYEAQ. The CDR3 nucleotides are TGTGCCAGCAGCTTAGTACAGGGAAACAATCAGCCCCAGCATTTT. The encoded protein is CASSLVQGNNQPQHF.

The genes are TRBV10-1 and TRBJ1-2; D call uncertain. Germline V lookup: CDR1 WNHNN, CDR2 SYGVQD (reference sequence). The CDR3 contains 13 residues. Trimming cost V 6 bases and J 5 bases, with 13 bases left between them. In DNA form, the CDR3 reads TGCGCCAGCAGCCCTGCAGGTTTTTATGGCTACACCTTC. Translated: CASSPAGFYGYTF.

This chain's CDR3 is CASSYSTLGSYNEQFF. In DNA form, the CDR3 reads TGTGCCAGCAGTTACTCGACACTAGGTTCCTACAATGAGCAGTTCTTC. This chain joins TRBV6-6 and TRBJ2-1; TRBD2 is a possible D gene (5 bases). Germline-derived CDR1 and CDR2 are MNHNY and SVGAGI (reference sequence). This CDR3 comprises 16 residues. With 0 bases removed from V and 1 base from J, the gap between germline ends came to 10 bases.

This clone has more than one count but fewer than ten. The chain couples TRBV18 to TRBJ2-3, with 8 bases matching TRBD2. V gave up 3 bases and J gave up 4 bases; unmatched junction bases: 0. The CDR3 covers 13 residues. Germline V gene data show CDR1 as KGHSH and CDR2 as LQKENI. The CDR3 sequence: CASSPSGADTQYF. The DNA for the CDR3 is TGTGCCAGCTCACCTAGCGGGGCAGATACGCAGTATTTT.

The chain combines TRBV5-6 with TRBJ2-7; 10 bases line up with TRBD1. Germline CDR1 reads SGHDT; CDR2 reads YYEEEE. The CDR3 contains 15 residues. Germline trimming cut 4 bases from V and 5 bases from J; bases unmatched to any gene: 9. CDR3 in DNA: TGTGCCAGCAGCCGCGACAGGGGGCTTTTGAACGAGCAGTACTTC. Its protein is CASSRDRGLLNEQYF.

This clone has more than one count but fewer than ten. The chain joins TRBV27 to TRBJ1-2; TRBD1 aligns across 12 bases. CDR1 and CDR2 from the germline V gene are MNHEY and SMNVEV (reference sequence). The CDR3 sequence is 17 residues long. Trimming removed 1 base from V and 5 bases from J; junction bases left unmatched: 8. The CDR3 sequence is CASSLYGDRGRGYGYTF. As DNA, the CDR3 is TGTGCCAGCAGTTTATACGGGGACAGGGGGCGGGGATATGGCTACACCTTC.

The chain combines TRBV4-1 with TRBJ2-7; 8 bases are shared with TRBD1. The CDR3 has 14 amino acids. J was trimmed by 2 bases and V by 2 bases; bases with no gene match: 2. Germline CDR1 MGHRA, CDR2 YSYEKL. The CDR3: CASSQTDRAYEQYF. CDR3 nucleotides: TGCGCCAGCAGCCAAACGGACAGGGCCTACGAGCAGTACTTC.

This chain links TRBV10-1 with TRBJ1-1, with D uncertain. The CDR3 spans 13 residues. Germline CDR1 WNHNN, CDR2 SYGVQD (reference sequence). Deletions cut 11 bases from V and 0 bases from J, with 13 bases between. CDR3 protein: CAGRYDMNTEAFF. The CDR3 coding sequence is TGCGCCGGGCGATATGACATGAACACTGAAGCTTTCTTT.

V and J are TRBV7-2 and TRBJ1-3, with D possibly matching TRBD1 (5 bases). The germline CDR1 and CDR2 sequences are SGHTA and FQGNSA. This CDR3 has 16 residues. V was trimmed by 3 bases and J by 4 bases, leaving 16 bases between them. CDR3 protein: CASSFQQGRAGNTIYF. The CDR3, as DNA: TGTGCCAGCAGCTTTCAGCAGGGCAGGGCCGGAAACACCATATATTTT.

CDR3: CASSSGGGELGELFF. CDR3 nucleotide sequence: TGCGCCAGCAGTTCCGGAGGAGGGGAACTTGGGGAGCTGTTTTTT. V is TRBV5-1 and J is TRBJ2-2; a possible D gene is TRBD2 (6 bases). V dropped 5 bases and J dropped 8 bases, with 19 bases sitting between them. Germline CDR1 is SGHRS and CDR2 is YFSETQ. This CDR3 comprises 15 residues.

This chain uses TRBV29-1 with TRBJ2-2, with 7 bases aligning to TRBD1. The CDR3 length is 13 residues. The V gene's germline CDR1 is SQVTM and CDR2 ANQGSEA. J gave up 2 bases and V 7 bases, and 4 bases lay outside the gene matches. The CDR3 sequence: CSGGQSNTGELFF. CDR3 nucleotide sequence: TGCAGCGGGGGACAGTCCAACACCGGGGAGCTGTTTTTT.

The chain couples TRBV27 to TRBJ1-3; D unclear. Per the germline V gene, CDR1 is MNHEY and CDR2 is SMNVEV (reference sequence). Trimming pared 4 bases from V and 0 bases from J, leaving 7 bases between. CDR3 length: 14 amino acids. This chain's CDR3 is CASSSSSSGNTIYF. The DNA for the CDR3 is TGTGCCAGCAGTTCATCGAGCTCTGGAAACACCATATATTTT.

CDR3 DNA sequence: TGTGCCAGCAGTGAACGCGAGGGAAACACCATATATTTT. Encoded protein: CASSEREGNTIYF. The chain joins TRBV6-1 to TRBJ1-3; D remains unclear. The CDR3 contains 13 residues. Germline V CDR1 and CDR2: MNHNS, SASEGT. Between the trimmed V and J ends, which lost 2 bases and 4 bases, there was a span of 6 bases.